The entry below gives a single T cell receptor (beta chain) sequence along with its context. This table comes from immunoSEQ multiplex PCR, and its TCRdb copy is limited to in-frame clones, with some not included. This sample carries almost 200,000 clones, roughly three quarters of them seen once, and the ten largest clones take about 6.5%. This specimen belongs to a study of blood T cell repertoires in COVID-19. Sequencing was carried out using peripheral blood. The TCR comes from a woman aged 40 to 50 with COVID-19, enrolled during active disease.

In DNA form, the CDR3 reads TGTGCCAGCAGCGCTATCACAGGGTTCAATGAGCAGTTCTTC. It translates to CASSAITGFNEQFF. The chain is built from TRBV9 and TRBJ2-1; possibly TRBD1 for D (6 bases). CDR3 length equals 14 residues. Germline CDR1 and CDR2: SGDLS and YYNGEE. Deletions cut 3 bases from V and 6 bases from J, with 13 bases between.